The 31 T cell receptor beta chains listed next were all sequenced from one sample in a study of Graves' ophthalmopathy and Graves' hyperthyroidism. The authors amplified TCR beta CDR3 regions, and they did so from RNA transcripts for repertoire sequencing. The first-round RT-PCR employed HTBI primers together with the Qiagen OneStep RT-PCR kit. A multiplex PCR was then performed as the second round. TCRdb processed the multiplex PCR reads anew with MiXCR; each CDR3 protein has one entry. Of nearly 400,000 distinct CDR3 sequences in the sample, 15% to 20% were seen once. Sequencing used peripheral blood. These receptors all stem from a woman between 18 and 29 years old with Graves' ophthalmopathy.

The sample holds many counts of this clonotype. J is TRBJ1-1 and V is TRBV28, with a tentative D call TRBD1 (5 bases). CDR1 and CDR2 from the germline V gene are MDHEN and SYDVKM. Deletions cut 11 bases from V and 3 bases from J, with 10 bases between. The CDR3 is 11 residues long. The DNA of the CDR3 is TGTGCCGGGGGGACGGACACTGAAGCTTTCTTT. Protein sequence: CAGGTDTEAFF.

This clonotype was seen at least ten times. This sequence joins TRBV14 and TRBJ1-2, with a tentative D call TRBD1 (6 bases). Germline V gene sequence: CDR1 SGHDN, CDR2 FVKESK. V was cut by 0 bases and J by 5 bases, with 13 bases left in between. The CDR3 is 15 residues long. As DNA, the CDR3 is TGTGCCAGCAGCCAAGATCCACGGGGGCGTTATGGCTACACCTTC. Translated, it gives CASSQDPRGRYGYTF.

This clonotype was counted ten times or more. A read error may produce the germline difference seen at one junction end. This rearrangement joins TRBV4-3 to TRBJ2-4, with D uncertain. This CDR3 is 15 amino acids long. Per the germline V gene, CDR1 is LGHNA and CDR2 is YSLEER. The DNA of the CDR3 is TGCGCCAGCAGCCAAGCAGACTTAGCCAAAAACACTCAGTACTTC. It yields the protein CASSQADLAKNTQYF.

Many counts were recorded for this clonotype. The rearrangement links TRBV2 to TRBJ1-2; D perhaps matches TRBD1 (5 bases). The CDR3 has 14 amino acids. V was clipped by 6 bases and J by 0 bases, with 11 bases between them. The germline CDR1 and CDR2 sequences are SNHLY and FYNNEI. The CDR3 sequence: CASRWGGPNYGYTF. CDR3 nucleotides: TGTGCCAGCAGGTGGGGGGGACCTAACTATGGCTACACCTTC.

This clonotype was counted between two and nine times. The J gene is TRBJ2-7, the V gene TRBV6-2 or TRBV6-3; 7 bases are a match to TRBD1. The trim removed 8 bases at V and 1 base at J, leaving 5 bases unmatched. Germline V gives CDR1 MNHEY, CDR2 SVGEGT. The CDR3 length is 13 residues. The CDR3: CASGKTGSYEQYF. The CDR3 bases are TGTGCCAGCGGGAAGACAGGGTCCTACGAGCAGTACTTC.

Ten or more counts support this clonotype. CDR3 DNA sequence: TGTGCCAGCAGTTTGATAGGGAGCCAGCCCCAGCATTTT. Translation gives CASSLIGSQPQHF. The chain couples TRBV12-3 or TRBV12-4 to TRBJ1-5; D is unresolved. The CDR3 runs to 13 residues. V gave up 3 bases and J gave up 7 bases, with 10 bases separating them.

CDR3 coding DNA: TGCGCCAGCAGCTTAAACGCGGGAGGCTCCTACGAGCAGTACTTC. It specifies CASSLNAGGSYEQYF. The chain combines TRBV5-1 with TRBJ2-7; TRBD2 matches at 8 bases. The V gene's germline CDR1 is SGHRS and CDR2 YFSETQ. J gave up 0 bases and V 2 bases, and 4 bases lay outside the gene matches. The CDR3 loop spans 15 amino acids.

This clonotype has ten or more counts. The gene calls are TRBV15 and TRBJ1-1; 8 bases map to TRBD1. Germline V CDR1 and CDR2: LNHNV, YYDKDF (reference sequence). V lost 3 bases and J lost 5; bases outside the gene matches: 2. This CDR3 contains 13 residues. The CDR3 nucleotides are TGTGCCACCAGCAGGGACAGGGAAACTGAAGCTTTCTTT. Translation gives CATSRDRETEAFF.

The rearrangement joins TRBV20-1 to TRBJ1-5, with D possibly TRBD1 on 6 matching bases. The germline V and J ends were trimmed by 3 bases and 6 bases, with 12 bases remaining between them. Germline CDR1 DFQATT, CDR2 SNEGSKA (reference sequence). This CDR3 has 13 amino acids. CDR3 nucleotide sequence: TGCAGTGCTAGCGGCAGGGGTGGTCAGCCCCAGCATTTT. Its protein is CSASGRGGQPQHF.

This clonotype appeared many times. One end of the junction fails to match germline, which may point to a read error. This CDR3 reads CAGSKEGQINQPQHF. The CDR3, as DNA: TGTGCCGGCAGCAAGGAGGGTCAGATAAATCAGCCCCAGCATTTT. The rearrangement uses TRBV7-2 and TRBJ1-5; the D is unclear. Germline V gene data show CDR1 as SGHTA and CDR2 as FQGNSA. CDR3 size: 15 residues.

This clonotype was seen ten or more times. V usage is TRBV6-5 and J usage is TRBJ2-7, with TRBD1 identical over 8 bases. The length of the CDR3 is 14 residues. CDR1 and CDR2 (germline): MNHEY, SVGAGI. V lost 0 bases, J lost 6 bases, and 4 bases stayed unmatched. The CDR3 region has the DNA TGTGCCAGCAGTTACTCGACAGGGGAGGCCGAGCAGTACTTC. Translated, it gives CASSYSTGEAEQYF.

This clonotype showed up many times. The rearrangement joins TRBV12-5 to TRBJ2-5, with 7 positions matching TRBD1. This CDR3 spans 15 amino acids. Germline V gives CDR1 LGHNT, CDR2 FRNRAP. The J segment lost 1 base and the V segment lost 6 bases, leaving 8 bases of the junction unmatched. CDR3 sequence (DNA): TGTGCTAGTGGACTGACAGGGAATAGCCAAGAGACCCAGTACTTC. This encodes CASGLTGNSQETQYF.

This clonotype was observed many times. This chain connects TRBV7-3 to TRBJ2-2; perhaps TRBD1 as D (6 bases). The V end was cut by 1 base, the J end by 6 bases, with 12 bases between. Germline loops: CDR1 SGHTA, CDR2 FQGTGA. The CDR3 has 15 residues. CDR3 sequence reads: CASSLSGQRSGELFF. CDR3 bases: TGTGCCAGCAGCTTAAGCGGACAGCGATCCGGGGAGCTGTTTTTT.

The table lists this clonotype with many counts. This chain links TRBV20-1 with TRBJ2-5; 8 bases align to TRBD1. With V trimmed by 3 bases and J by 3 bases, 0 bases remained unmatched. The length of the CDR3 is 12 residues. Germline lookup yields CDR1 DFQATT and CDR2 SNEGSKA (reference sequence). CDR3 amino acids: CSARGQEETQYF. The CDR3 region has the DNA TGCAGTGCTAGGGGACAGGAAGAGACCCAGTACTTC.

This clonotype was detected ten times or more. This chain connects TRBV28 to TRBJ2-7; TRBD2 agrees at 12 bases. The CDR3 is 15 residues long. CDR1 and CDR2 (germline): MDHEN, SYDVKM. J gave up 3 bases and V 6 bases, and 6 bases lay outside the gene matches. Written as DNA, the CDR3 is TGTGCCAGCAGCCCTAGCGGGGGGGCCGTCTACGAGCAGTACTTC. Translating gives CASSPSGGAVYEQYF.

This clonotype was detected only a few times. V is TRBV2 and J is TRBJ1-1; D is unresolved. The V end was cut by 0 bases, the J end by 4 bases, with 9 bases between. CDR1 and CDR2 (germline): SNHLY, FYNNEI. The CDR3 consists of 14 residues. The CDR3 reads CASSEAHEATEAFF. CDR3 nucleotide sequence: TGTGCCAGCAGTGAAGCTCATGAGGCCACTGAAGCTTTCTTT.

The V call is TRBV19, the J call TRBJ1-5; a possible D gene is TRBD1 (6 bases). Germline V CDR1 and CDR2: LNHDA, SQIVND (reference sequence). V lost 3 bases, J lost 3 bases, and 12 bases lay in between. This CDR3 comprises 15 residues. CDR3 loop: CASSIVGGNNQPQHF. The CDR3 DNA reads TGTGCCAGTAGTATTGTCGGGGGCAACAATCAGCCCCAGCATTTT. Based on the CDR3 plus reference TRBV19 and TRBJ1-5, the full variable domain is DGGITQSPKYLFRKEGQNVTLSCEQNLNHDAMYWYRQDPGQGLRLIYYSQIVNDFQKGDIAEGYSVSREKKESFPLTVTSAQKNPTAFYLCASSIVGGNNQPQHFGDGTRLSIL.

This clonotype was found once. The chain combines TRBV20-1 with TRBJ1-1; D is unresolved. This CDR3 has 12 residues. Germline loops: CDR1 DFQATT, CDR2 SNEGSKA (reference sequence). Trimming removed 4 bases at V and 2 bases at J, with 8 bases between. CDR3 sequence: CSANIPNTEAFF. DNA for the CDR3: TGCAGTGCTAATATCCCTAACACTGAAGCTTTCTTT.

Ten or more counts support this clonotype. This sequence joins TRBV14 and TRBJ2-5; TRBD1 is a possible D gene (6 bases). CDR3 length: 16 residues. V was clipped by 0 bases and J by 2 bases, with 13 bases between them. Germline V gene lookup returns CDR1 SGHDN and CDR2 FVKESK. The CDR3: CASSQDPGQTQETQYF. CDR3 in DNA: TGTGCCAGCAGCCAAGATCCCGGACAGACACAAGAGACCCAGTACTTC.

This chain links TRBV20-1 with TRBJ2-2; possibly TRBD1 for D (6 bases). This CDR3 region has 15 residues. Germline V gene sequence: CDR1 DFQATT, CDR2 SNEGSKA (reference sequence). The V end lost 6 bases, the J end lost 0 bases, and 14 bases lay between the germline ends. The CDR3 spells CSAKSGASNTGELFF. The CDR3 DNA follows: TGCAGTGCAAAGTCAGGGGCTTCGAACACCGGGGAGCTGTTTTTT.

The V call is TRBV29-1, the J call TRBJ2-5; 7 bases align to TRBD1. Germline V lookup: CDR1 SQVTM, CDR2 ANQGSEA. This CDR3 is built from 13 residues. V was clipped by 6 bases and J by 0 bases; unmatched bases: 4. The CDR3 region is CSVRDRYQETQYF. For the CDR3, the DNA is TGCAGCGTCCGGGACAGATACCAAGAGACCCAGTACTTC. Using reference TRBV29-1 and TRBJ2-5 for the parts outside the CDR3, the full variable domain is SAVISQKPSRDICQRGTSLTIQCQVDSQVTMMFWYRQQPGQSLTLIATANQGSEATYESGFVIDKFPISRPNLTFSTLTVSNMSPEDSSIYLCSVRDRYQETQYFGPGTRLLVL.

The table lists this clonotype with many counts. The gene calls are TRBV28 and TRBJ1-5; weak D call: TRBD1 (6 bases). The CDR3 extends over 15 amino acids. Germline assignment: CDR1 MDHEN and CDR2 SYDVKM. V lost 4 bases, J lost 7 bases, and 17 bases lay in between. The CDR3 DNA is TGTGCCAGCAGTTGGGACATCAGGGTGGGCCAGCCCCAGCATTTT. Translated: CASSWDIRVGQPQHF.

This clonotype was detected ten times or more. The gene calls are TRBV7-8 and TRBJ1-4, with a possible D match to TRBD1 (6 bases). The length of the CDR3 is 16 residues. Germline assignment: CDR1 SGHVS and CDR2 FQNEAQ. The germline V and J ends were trimmed by 0 bases and 7 bases, with 15 bases remaining between them. CDR3 residues: CASSLAQGRGGEKLFF. The CDR3, as DNA: TGTGCCAGCAGCTTAGCTCAGGGGCGGGGGGGTGAAAAACTGTTTTTT.

In its sample, this clonotype was seen many times. The V gene is TRBV14, the J gene TRBJ1-5; D might be TRBD1 (5 bases). Germline loops: CDR1 SGHDN, CDR2 FVKESK. This CDR3 spans 16 amino acids. The V end was cut by 7 bases, the J end by 0 bases, with 16 bases between. CDR3 sequence: CASNHYRYYSNQPQHF. The CDR3 DNA sequence: TGTGCCAGCAACCATTACAGGTATTATAGCAATCAGCCCCAGCATTTT.

This clonotype was seen repeatedly, ten times or more. CDR3 region: CASSYSHPSGPGELFF. The CDR3 DNA reads TGTGCCAGCAGTTACAGTCATCCGTCGGGGCCCGGGGAGCTGTTTTTT. This sequence joins TRBV6-5 and TRBJ2-2; either TRBD1 or TRBD2 may fit D (5 bases each). The germline V gene has CDR1 MNHEY and CDR2 SVGAGI. This CDR3 is 16 amino acids long. Trimming removed 2 bases from V and 6 bases from J, with 16 bases in between.

Ten or more counts support this clonotype. The CDR3 nucleotides read TGTGCCAGCATAGAGGGCAGGCTGAACACTGAAGCTTTCTTT. This sequence encodes CASIEGRLNTEAFF. This chain links TRBV18 with TRBJ1-1; D not resolved. V lost 8 bases to trimming and J lost 0 bases, with 13 bases between them. The CDR3 covers 14 residues. Germline V lookup: CDR1 KGHSH, CDR2 LQKENI.

Many counts were recorded for this clonotype. V gene TRBV7-3 combines with J gene TRBJ2-2, with D possibly matching TRBD1 (6 bases). V was pared by 0 bases and J by 0 bases, with 11 bases between. The CDR3 is made up of 17 amino acids. Germline CDR1 and CDR2: SGHTA and FQGTGA. CDR3 nucleotide sequence: TGTGCCAGCAGCTTAACTCCTTGGACAGCGAACACCGGGGAGCTGTTTTTT. It specifies CASSLTPWTANTGELFF.

This clonotype showed up many times. The V call is TRBV6-9, the J call TRBJ2-2; D tentatively fits TRBD1 or TRBD2 (5 bases each). CDR1 MNHGY and CDR2 SVAAGI come from the germline V gene. Trimming removed 4 bases from V and 4 bases from J, with 19 bases in between. CDR3 length: 17 amino acids. The CDR3 DNA reads as TGTGCCAGCAGTTTGGCGCATTGGGACGACCTCACCGGGGAGCTGTTTTTT. Encoded protein: CASSLAHWDDLTGELFF.

This clonotype was recorded at least ten times. The chain combines TRBV10-3 with TRBJ1-1; 7 bases line up with TRBD1. This CDR3 spans 13 amino acids. V was clipped by 6 bases and J by 1 base; unmatched bases: 2. The V gene's germline CDR1 is ENHRY and CDR2 SYGVKD. CDR3 DNA: TGTGCCATCAGAGACAGGGAGAACACTGAAGCTTTCTTT. This encodes CAIRDRENTEAFF.

The sample holds a few counts of this clonotype. A much larger clonotype is one base distant, so this may be a read error. The chain couples TRBV19 to TRBJ1-5; D call uncertain. CDR3 length equals 14 residues. Germline loops: CDR1 LNHDA, CDR2 SQIVND (reference sequence). CDR3 nucleotide sequence: TGTGCCAGTAGTATACTCGGTCTGTATCAGCACCAGCATTTT. Translated: CASSILGLYQHQHF. The entire variable domain, with the rest obtained from reference TRBV19 and TRBJ1-5, is as follows: DGGITQSPKYLFRKEGQNVTLSCEQNLNHDAMYWYRQDPGQGLRLIYYSQIVNDFQKGDIAEGYSVSREKKESFPLTVTSAQKNPTAFYLCASSILGLYQHQHFGDGTRLSIL.

The genes are TRBV3-1 and TRBJ1-2; 9 bases align to TRBD1. Germline assignment: CDR1 LGHDT and CDR2 YNNKEL (reference sequence). V was clipped by 5 bases and J by 6 bases; unmatched bases: 10. The CDR3 has 15 residues. CDR3 DNA: TGTGCCAGCAGCTCGTACAGGGGGCGTGTAGATGGCTACACCTTC. This gives the protein CASSSYRGRVDGYTF.